These 22 T cell receptor beta chains were all obtained from the same sample, sequenced in a study of long-term antiretroviral therapy in people with HIV. The run of the v3.0 immunoSEQ assay was at survey level. Data came from immunoSEQ multiplex PCR; TCRdb stores just in-frame clones and leaves some out. The sample contains tens of thousands of clones, 83% of which appear only once. The specimen comprised unsorted PBMCs, sampled 1 year after starting antiretroviral therapy. These receptors were obtained from a man between 18 and 35 years old with HIV.

The chain links TRBV19 to TRBJ2-7; the D gene is possibly TRBD1 (5 bases). The CDR3 runs to 15 residues. The germline gives CDR1 LNHDA, CDR2 SQIVND (reference sequence). V lost 5 bases, J lost 0 bases, and 14 bases lay in between. The CDR3 coding sequence is TGTGCCAGTAGTCCAGGGTTCCTAAGCTCCTACGAGCAGTACTTC. It is translated as CASSPGFLSSYEQYF. The full variable domain, its missing parts supplied by reference TRBV19 and TRBJ2-7, is DGGITQSPKYLFRKEGQNVTLSCEQNLNHDAMYWYRQDPGQGLRLIYYSQIVNDFQKGDIAEGYSVSREKKESFPLTVTSAQKNPTAFYLCASSPGFLSSYEQYFGPGTRLTVT.

This chain connects TRBV2 to TRBJ2-7, with 13 nucleotides matching TRBD2. Germline V gene lookup returns CDR1 SNHLY and CDR2 FYNNEI. Trimming at V came to 1 base and at J to 4 bases, leaving 10 bases not matched to a gene. The CDR3 length is 18 residues. The CDR3 here is CASSEGTSGGVSPYEQYF. For the CDR3, the DNA is TGTGCCAGCAGTGAAGGAACTAGCGGGGGGGTCTCCCCTTACGAGCAGTACTTC. The full variable domain, rest sourced from reference TRBV2 and TRBJ2-7, is EPEVTQTPSHQVTQMGQEVILRCVPISNHLYFYWYRQILGQKVEFLVSFYNNEISEKSEIFDDQFSVERPDGSNFTLKIRSTKLEDSAMYFCASSEGTSGGVSPYEQYFGPGTRLTVT.

This clone was recorded once. The chain carries TRBV4-3 and TRBJ2-7; D unclear. Germline CDR1 LGHNA, CDR2 YSLEER. The CDR3 covers 13 residues. The ends were cut back, 1 base at V and 3 bases at J, with 7 bases in the middle. This CDR3 reads CASSQGVGYEQYF. The CDR3 DNA reads as TGCGCCAGCAGCCAAGGCGTAGGCTACGAGCAGTACTTC.

The chain recombines TRBV5-4 with TRBJ2-2; D gene ambiguous. In germline, CDR1 is SGHNT, CDR2 YYREEE (reference sequence). The germline V and J ends were trimmed by 4 bases and 4 bases, with 11 bases remaining between them. There are 14 residues in the CDR3. CDR3 DNA sequence: TGTGCCAGCAGCCTGGTGGCAGCCACCGGGGAGCTGTTTTTT. Amino acid sequence: CASSLVAATGELFF.

The rearrangement uses TRBV11-3 and TRBJ1-1, with D uncertain. CDR1 SGHNT and CDR2 YENEEA come from the germline V gene. V was pared by 8 bases and J by 1 base, with 11 bases between. This CDR3 region has 13 residues. CDR3 DNA: TGTGCCAGCGGGAGGGCTGCGAACACTGAAGCTTTCTTT. Its translation: CASGRAANTEAFF.

The CDR3 protein is CASSLEPGDYGYTF. CDR3 coding DNA: TGTGCCAGCAGCTTAGAGCCGGGGGACTATGGCTACACCTTC. J is TRBJ1-2 and V is TRBV7-6; D possibly corresponds to TRBD1 (5 bases). Per the germline V gene, CDR1 is SGHVS and CDR2 is FNYEAQ. V lost 1 base to trimming and J lost 3 bases, with 9 bases between them. This CDR3 is 14 amino acids long.

This rearrangement joins TRBV5-1 to TRBJ1-1; 9 bases align to TRBD1. The CDR3 has 15 amino acids. CDR1 is SGHRS, CDR2 YFSETQ, per germline. Trimming removed 5 bases from V and 3 bases from J; junction bases left unmatched: 8. The CDR3 spells CASSPVRQGDTEAFF. DNA of the CDR3: TGCGCCAGCAGTCCTGTGAGACAGGGGGACACTGAAGCTTTCTTT.

This chain connects TRBV4-3 to TRBJ2-7; D unresolved. Germline V gene lookup returns CDR1 LGHNA and CDR2 YSLEER. The CDR3 runs to 17 residues. V lost 4 bases to trimming and J lost 2 bases, with 21 bases between them. The CDR3, as DNA: TGCGCCAGCAGCCTTCTATCGAACGGCAGGTCGGCCTACGAGCAGTACTTC. Amino acids: CASSLLSNGRSAYEQYF.

This clone was detected only a few times. CDR3 in amino acids: CASSLVGNYGYTF. For the CDR3, the DNA is TGCGCCAGCAGCTTGGTAGGGAACTATGGCTACACCTTC. V usage is TRBV5-1 and J usage is TRBJ1-2; the D is unclear. The CDR3 is 13 residues long. The V gene lost 0 bases and the J gene lost 2 bases, with 5 bases spanning the gap. Germline loops: CDR1 SGHRS, CDR2 YFSETQ.

The V and J genes are TRBV18 and TRBJ1-2; 8 positions match TRBD1. Looked up from germline, CDR1 is KGHSH and CDR2 is LQKENI. This CDR3 is built from 15 residues. V lost 3 bases and J lost 5; bases outside the gene matches: 8. The CDR3, as DNA: TGTGCCAGCTCACCCCTGGTAGACAGGGGTTATGGCTACACCTTC. Its translation is CASSPLVDRGYGYTF.

The rearrangement joins TRBV10-3 to TRBJ1-2; D is undetermined. Trimming removed 3 bases from V and 4 bases from J, with 6 bases in between. Germline lookup yields CDR1 ENHRY and CDR2 SYGVKD. The CDR3 loop spans 12 amino acids. CDR3 sequence reads: CAISDRTYGYTF. The CDR3 nucleotides read TGTGCCATCAGTGACAGGACCTATGGCTACACCTTC.

The chain uses TRBV9 and TRBJ1-2; D uncertain. Trimming took 3 bases from V and 6 from J, leaving 15 bases between them. CDR1 is SGDLS and CDR2 is YYNGEE in the germline V gene. This CDR3 spans 14 amino acids. CDR3: CASSGNTDADGYTF. Here the CDR3 DNA reads TGTGCCAGCAGCGGAAATACTGACGCCGATGGCTACACCTTC.

V is TRBV27 and J is TRBJ2-7; 9 bases are shared with TRBD1. CDR1 MNHEY and CDR2 SMNVEV come from the germline V gene (reference sequence). After removal of 3 bases from V and 3 bases from J, the junction contained 15 bases not matched to a gene. The CDR3 is 18 residues long. CDR3: CASSFLTGGAGVGYEQYF. In DNA form, the CDR3 reads TGTGCCAGCAGTTTCCTAACAGGGGGCGCAGGTGTCGGCTACGAGCAGTACTTC.

V gene TRBV5-1 combines with J gene TRBJ2-7; a possible D gene is TRBD1 (5 bases). Trimming cost V 3 bases and J 1 base, with 8 bases left between them. Germline values: CDR1 SGHRS, CDR2 YFSETQ. The CDR3 extends over 13 amino acids. In DNA form, the CDR3 reads TGCGCCAGCAGCTCGGACACGTCCTACGAGCAGTACTTC. It specifies CASSSDTSYEQYF.

The chain links TRBV4-3 to TRBJ2-6; 8 bases match TRBD1. V trimming: 0 bases; J trimming: 1 base; junction bases outside the gene matches: 5. The germline V gene encodes CDR1 LGHNA and CDR2 YSLEER. The CDR3 is made up of 18 amino acids. This CDR3 is CASSQDWDRPSGANVLTF. CDR3 sequence (DNA): TGCGCCAGCAGCCAAGATTGGGACAGGCCGTCTGGGGCCAACGTCCTGACTTTC.

This clone was detected only once. The chain links TRBV11-2 to TRBJ2-7; a possible D gene is TRBD1 (6 bases). The germline CDR1 and CDR2 sequences are SGHAT and FQNNGV. V was shortened by 5 bases and J by 2 bases, with 22 bases between the two germline ends. The CDR3 is made up of 17 amino acids. In DNA form, the CDR3 reads TGTGCCAGCAGCCCCCCTCTTAGTTCGGACAGAACCTACGAGCAGTACTTC. Protein sequence: CASSPPLSSDRTYEQYF. Filled out from reference TRBV11-2 and TRBJ2-7, the complete variable domain reads EAGVAQSPRYKIIEKRQSVAFWCNPISGHATLYWYQQILGQGPKLLIQFQNNGVVDDSQLPKDRFSAERLKGVDSTLKIQPAKLEDSAVYLCASSPPLSSDRTYEQYFGPGTRLTVT.

The rearrangement links TRBV7-6 to TRBJ1-1, with a tentative D call TRBD1 (6 bases). The ends were cut back, 5 bases at V and 8 bases at J, with 18 bases in the middle. There are 14 residues in the CDR3. Germline V gene sequence: CDR1 SGHVS, CDR2 FNYEAQ. The CDR3 loop is CASSIIGGTGEAFF. CDR3 DNA: TGTGCCAGCAGCATTATAGGTGGTACAGGGGAAGCTTTCTTT.

V gene TRBV2 combines with J gene TRBJ2-7; D call uncertain. The germline gives CDR1 SNHLY, CDR2 FYNNEI. The germline V and J ends were trimmed by 4 bases and 3 bases, with 16 bases remaining between them. CDR3 size: 15 residues. The CDR3 DNA reads TGTGCCAGCAGTGGGACCAATCAAGGATACTACGAGCAGTACTTC. Translating gives CASSGTNQGYYEQYF.

The chain combines TRBV6-1 with TRBJ1-3; no firm D call. This CDR3 spans 15 amino acids. The germline CDR1 and CDR2 sequences are MNHNS and SASEGT. The V end was cut by 2 bases, the J end by 0 bases, with 8 bases between. CDR3 sequence: CASSERTASGNTIYF. CDR3 in DNA: TGTGCCAGCAGTGAAAGGACGGCCTCTGGAAACACCATATATTTT.

The gene calls are TRBV28 and TRBJ2-7; possible D gene TRBD1, 5 bases. This CDR3 comprises 14 residues. The germline V gene has CDR1 MDHEN and CDR2 SYDVKM. The V end was cut by 3 bases, the J end by 3 bases, with 12 bases between. The CDR3 DNA follows: TGTGCCAGCAGTTTCCAGGGCCTCCACTACGAGCAGTACTTC. Amino acid sequence: CASSFQGLHYEQYF.

The V call is TRBV7-2, the J call TRBJ2-3; D unresolved. Trimming shortened V by 1 base and J by 1 base, and 15 bases separated the two germline ends. This CDR3 has 17 residues. Germline values: CDR1 SGHTA, CDR2 FQGNSA. The CDR3 sequence is CASSLVGRLRGTDTQYF. CDR3 sequence (DNA): TGTGCCAGCAGCTTAGTGGGCAGGTTACGGGGCACAGATACGCAGTATTTT.

The chain recombines TRBV28 with TRBJ1-1; D may be TRBD1 (6 bases). CDR3 length: 15 residues. V was pared by 3 bases and J by 0 bases, with 11 bases between. Looked up from germline, CDR1 is MDHEN and CDR2 is SYDVKM. The DNA for the CDR3 is TGTGCCAGCAGTTTCGGACAGACCTTGAACACTGAAGCTTTCTTT. Its protein product is CASSFGQTLNTEAFF.